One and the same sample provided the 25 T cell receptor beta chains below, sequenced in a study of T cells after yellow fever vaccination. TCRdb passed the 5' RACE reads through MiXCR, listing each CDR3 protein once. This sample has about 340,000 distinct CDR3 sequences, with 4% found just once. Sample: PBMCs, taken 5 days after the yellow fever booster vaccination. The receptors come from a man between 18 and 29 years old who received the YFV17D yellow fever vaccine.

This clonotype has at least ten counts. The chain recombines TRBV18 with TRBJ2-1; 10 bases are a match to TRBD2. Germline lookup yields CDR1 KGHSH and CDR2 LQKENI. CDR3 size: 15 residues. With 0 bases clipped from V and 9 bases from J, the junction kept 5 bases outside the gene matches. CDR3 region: CASSPPQRGGGEQFF. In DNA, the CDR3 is TGTGCCAGCTCACCACCCCAGCGGGGGGGCGGTGAGCAGTTCTTC.

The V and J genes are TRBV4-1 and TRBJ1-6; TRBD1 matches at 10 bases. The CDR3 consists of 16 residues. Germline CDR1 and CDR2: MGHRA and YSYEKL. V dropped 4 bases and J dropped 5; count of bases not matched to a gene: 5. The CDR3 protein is CASSPRQGANNSPLHF. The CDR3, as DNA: TGCGCCAGCAGCCCGAGACAGGGGGCTAATAATTCACCCCTCCACTTT.

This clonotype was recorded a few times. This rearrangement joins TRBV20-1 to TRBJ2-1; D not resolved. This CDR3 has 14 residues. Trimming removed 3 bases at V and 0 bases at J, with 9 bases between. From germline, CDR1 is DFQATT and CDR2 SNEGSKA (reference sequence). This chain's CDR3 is CSARGASSYNEQFF. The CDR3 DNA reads TGCAGTGCTAGGGGCGCTAGCTCCTACAATGAGCAGTTCTTC.

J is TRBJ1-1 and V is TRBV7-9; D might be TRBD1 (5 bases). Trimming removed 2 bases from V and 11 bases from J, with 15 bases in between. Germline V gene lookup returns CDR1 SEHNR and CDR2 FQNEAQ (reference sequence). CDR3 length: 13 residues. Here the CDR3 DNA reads TGTGCCAGCAGCTTACGGGGGTACCATCATGCTTTCTTT. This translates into CASSLRGYHHAFF.

The CDR3 region has the DNA TGTGCCAGCAGCCGGACAGGGGGGGTTCAGAACACTGAAGCTTTCTTT. Protein product: CASSRTGGVQNTEAFF. The genes are TRBV3-1 and TRBJ1-1; 10 bases line up with TRBD1. Germline loops: CDR1 LGHDT, CDR2 YNNKEL (reference sequence). Germline trimming cut 4 bases from V and 1 base from J; bases unmatched to any gene: 6. The CDR3 covers 16 residues.

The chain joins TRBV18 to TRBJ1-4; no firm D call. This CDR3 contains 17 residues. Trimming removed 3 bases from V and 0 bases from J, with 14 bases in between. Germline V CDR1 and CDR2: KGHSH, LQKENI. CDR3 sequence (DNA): TGTGCCAGCTCACCCCCATACCGGAGAGCAACTAATGAAAAACTGTTTTTT. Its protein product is CASSPPYRRATNEKLFF.

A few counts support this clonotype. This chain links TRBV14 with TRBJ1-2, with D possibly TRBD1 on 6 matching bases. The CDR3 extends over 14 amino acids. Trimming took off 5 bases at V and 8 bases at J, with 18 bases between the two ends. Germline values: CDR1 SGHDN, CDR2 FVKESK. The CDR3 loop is CASSSPGAILGYTF. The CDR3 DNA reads TGTGCCAGCAGCTCGCCGGGGGCGATTCTAGGCTACACCTTC.

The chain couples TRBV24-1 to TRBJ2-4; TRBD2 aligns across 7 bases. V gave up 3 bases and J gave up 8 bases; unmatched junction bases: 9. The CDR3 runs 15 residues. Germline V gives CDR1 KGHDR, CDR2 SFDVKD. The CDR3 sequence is CATSDTQPGGHIQYF. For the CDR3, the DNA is TGTGCCACCAGTGATACACAACCGGGGGGACACATTCAGTACTTC.

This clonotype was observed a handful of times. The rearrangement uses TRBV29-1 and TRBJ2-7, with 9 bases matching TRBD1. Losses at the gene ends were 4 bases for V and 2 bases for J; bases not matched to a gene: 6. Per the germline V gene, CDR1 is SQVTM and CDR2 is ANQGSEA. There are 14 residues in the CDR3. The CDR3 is CSVGRDRAAYEQYF. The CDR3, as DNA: TGCAGCGTTGGCCGGGACAGGGCCGCCTACGAGCAGTACTTC.

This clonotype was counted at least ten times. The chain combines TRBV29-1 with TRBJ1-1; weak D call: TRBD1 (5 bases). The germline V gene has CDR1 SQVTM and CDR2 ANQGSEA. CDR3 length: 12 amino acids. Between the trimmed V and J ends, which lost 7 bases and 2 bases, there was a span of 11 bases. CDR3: CSADDSNTEAFF. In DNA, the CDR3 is TGCAGCGCTGACGACAGTAACACTGAAGCTTTCTTT.

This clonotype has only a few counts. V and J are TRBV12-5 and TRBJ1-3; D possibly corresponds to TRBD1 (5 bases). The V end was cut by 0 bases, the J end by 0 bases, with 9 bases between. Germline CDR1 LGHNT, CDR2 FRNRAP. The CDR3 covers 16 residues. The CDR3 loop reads CASGLVLRGSGNTIYF. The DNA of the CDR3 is TGTGCTAGTGGTTTGGTACTGAGGGGCTCTGGAAACACCATATATTTT.

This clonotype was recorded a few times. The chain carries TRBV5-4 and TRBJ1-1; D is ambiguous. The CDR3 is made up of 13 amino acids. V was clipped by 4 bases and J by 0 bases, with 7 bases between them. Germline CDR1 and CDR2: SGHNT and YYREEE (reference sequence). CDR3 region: CASSTPLNTEAFF. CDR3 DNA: TGTGCCAGCAGCACCCCACTGAACACTGAAGCTTTCTTT.

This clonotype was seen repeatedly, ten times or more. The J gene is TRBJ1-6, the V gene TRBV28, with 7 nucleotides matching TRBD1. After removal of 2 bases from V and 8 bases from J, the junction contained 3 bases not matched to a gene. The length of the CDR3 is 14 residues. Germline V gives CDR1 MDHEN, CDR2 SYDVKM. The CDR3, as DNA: TGTGCCAGCAGTTTACGAGGGGGCGATTCACCCCTCCACTTT. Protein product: CASSLRGGDSPLHF.

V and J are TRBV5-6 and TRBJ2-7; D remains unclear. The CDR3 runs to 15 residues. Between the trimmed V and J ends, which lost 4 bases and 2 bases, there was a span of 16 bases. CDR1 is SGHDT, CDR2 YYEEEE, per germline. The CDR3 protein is CASSPMSHKTYEQYF. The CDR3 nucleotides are TGTGCCAGCAGCCCGATGTCCCACAAAACCTACGAGCAGTACTTC.

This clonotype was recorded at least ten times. This CDR3 is CAWSVGGSEQYF. The CDR3 DNA is TGTGCCTGGAGTGTTGGGGGTTCCGAGCAGTACTTC. The chain has TRBV30 and TRBJ2-7; D possibly matches TRBD1 or TRBD2 (5 bases each). Germline CDR1 and CDR2: GTSNPN and SVGIG (reference sequence). Trimming shortened V by 0 bases and J by 6 bases, and 9 bases separated the two germline ends. CDR3 size: 12 residues. The full variable domain, with the rest looked up from reference TRBV30 and TRBJ2-7, is SQTIHQWPATLVQPVGSPLSLECTVEGTSNPNLYWYRQAAGRGLQLLFYSVGIGQISSEVPQNLSASRPQDRQFILSSKKLLLSDSGFYLCAWSVGGSEQYFGPGTRLTVT.

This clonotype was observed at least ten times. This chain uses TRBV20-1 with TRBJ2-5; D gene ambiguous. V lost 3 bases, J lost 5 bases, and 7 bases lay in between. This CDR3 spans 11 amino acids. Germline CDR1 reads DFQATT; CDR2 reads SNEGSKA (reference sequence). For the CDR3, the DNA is TGCAGTGCTAGGGCGTGGGAGACCCAGTACTTC. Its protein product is CSARAWETQYF.

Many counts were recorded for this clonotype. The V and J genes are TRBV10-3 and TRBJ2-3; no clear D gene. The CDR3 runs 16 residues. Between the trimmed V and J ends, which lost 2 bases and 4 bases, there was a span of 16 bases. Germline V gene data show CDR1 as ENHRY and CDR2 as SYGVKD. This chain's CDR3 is CAISELGQLESDTQYF. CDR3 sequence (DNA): TGTGCCATCAGTGAGCTGGGTCAGCTCGAGTCAGATACGCAGTATTTT.

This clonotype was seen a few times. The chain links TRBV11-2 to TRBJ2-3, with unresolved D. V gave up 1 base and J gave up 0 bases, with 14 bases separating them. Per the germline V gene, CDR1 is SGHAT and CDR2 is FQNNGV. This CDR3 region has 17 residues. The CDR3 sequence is CASSLAPRSLSTDTQYF. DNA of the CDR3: TGTGCCAGCAGCTTAGCCCCCCGGAGTCTTAGCACAGATACGCAGTATTTT.

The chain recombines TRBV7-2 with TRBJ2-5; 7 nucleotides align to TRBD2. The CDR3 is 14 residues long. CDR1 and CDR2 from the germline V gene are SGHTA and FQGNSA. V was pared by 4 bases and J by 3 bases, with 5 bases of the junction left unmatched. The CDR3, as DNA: TGTGCCAGCAGCTCCCCTAGCGGCAAAGAGACCCAGTACTTC. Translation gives CASSSPSGKETQYF.

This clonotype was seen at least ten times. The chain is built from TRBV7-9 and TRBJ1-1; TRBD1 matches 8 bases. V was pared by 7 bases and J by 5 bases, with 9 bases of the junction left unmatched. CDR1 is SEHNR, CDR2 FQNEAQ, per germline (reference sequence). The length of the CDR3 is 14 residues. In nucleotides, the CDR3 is TGTGCCAGCATCCGACAGGGGTCATCAACTGAAGCTTTCTTT. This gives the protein CASIRQGSSTEAFF.

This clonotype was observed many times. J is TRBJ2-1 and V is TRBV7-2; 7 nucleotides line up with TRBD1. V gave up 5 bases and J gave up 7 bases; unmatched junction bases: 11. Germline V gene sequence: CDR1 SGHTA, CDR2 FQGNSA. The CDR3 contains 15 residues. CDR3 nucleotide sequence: TGTGCCAGCAGCGAATGGATGAACAGGGGTAATGAGCAGTTCTTC. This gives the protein CASSEWMNRGNEQFF.

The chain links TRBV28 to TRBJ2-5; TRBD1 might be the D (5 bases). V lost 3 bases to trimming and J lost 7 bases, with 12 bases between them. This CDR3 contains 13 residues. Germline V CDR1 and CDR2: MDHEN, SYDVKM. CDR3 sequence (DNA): TGTGCCAGCAGTTTGTCTGAGCAGGGGACCCAGTACTTC. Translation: CASSLSEQGTQYF. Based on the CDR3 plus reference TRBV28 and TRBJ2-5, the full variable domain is DVKVTQSSRYLVKRTGEKVFLECVQDMDHENMFWYRQDPGLGLRLIYFSYDVKMKEKGDIPEGYSVSREKKERFSLILESASTNQTSMYLCASSLSEQGTQYFGPGTRLLVL.

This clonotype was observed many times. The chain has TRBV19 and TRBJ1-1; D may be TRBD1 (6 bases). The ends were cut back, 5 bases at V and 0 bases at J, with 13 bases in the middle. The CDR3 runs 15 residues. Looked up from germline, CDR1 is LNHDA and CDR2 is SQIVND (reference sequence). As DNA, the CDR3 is TGTGCCAGTAGTTCATCGGGGGCGCTGAACACTGAAGCTTTCTTT. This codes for CASSSSGALNTEAFF.

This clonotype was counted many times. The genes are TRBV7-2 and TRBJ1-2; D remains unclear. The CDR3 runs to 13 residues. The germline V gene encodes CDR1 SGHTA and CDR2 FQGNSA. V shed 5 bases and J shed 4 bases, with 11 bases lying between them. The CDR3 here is CASSPYTLYGYTF. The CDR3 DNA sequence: TGTGCCAGCAGCCCGTACACTCTCTATGGCTACACCTTC.

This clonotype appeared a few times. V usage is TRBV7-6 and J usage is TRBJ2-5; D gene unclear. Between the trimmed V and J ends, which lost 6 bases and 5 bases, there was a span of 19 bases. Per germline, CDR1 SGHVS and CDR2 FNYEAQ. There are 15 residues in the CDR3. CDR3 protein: CASRDGPTDMETQYF. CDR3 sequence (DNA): TGTGCCAGCAGGGACGGTCCGACGGATATGGAGACCCAGTACTTC. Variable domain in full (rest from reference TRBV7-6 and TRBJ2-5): GAGVSQSPRYKVTKRGQDVALRCDPISGHVSLYWYRQALGQGPEFLTYFNYEAQQDKSGLPNDRFSAERPEGSISTLTIQRTEQRDSAMYRCASRDGPTDMETQYFGPGTRLLVL.